A single sample is the source of the 14 T cell receptor beta chains below, sequenced in a study of human T cells and chemical hapten exposure. TCRdb ran MiXCR on the 5' RACE reads and lists one entry per CDR3 protein. Here the sample spans 110,000 or so distinct CDR3 sequences, approximately 19% being singletons. Unfractionated whole blood yielded the extracted total RNA. These TCRs come from a human donor in good health.

V usage is TRBV5-1 and J usage is TRBJ2-1, with D perhaps being TRBD1 or TRBD2 (6 bases each). The CDR3 runs to 15 residues. Trimming stripped 0 bases from V and 8 bases from J, with 15 bases between. CDR1 SGHRS and CDR2 YFSETQ come from the germline V gene. The CDR3 sequence is CASSLAVWGADEQFF. CDR3 nucleotides: TGCGCCAGCAGCTTGGCGGTTTGGGGGGCGGATGAGCAGTTCTTC.

The chain recombines TRBV28 with TRBJ2-7, with D uncertain. V shed 3 bases and J shed 3 bases, with 3 bases lying between them. The CDR3 is 11 amino acids. Per the germline V gene, CDR1 is MDHEN and CDR2 is SYDVKM. As DNA, the CDR3 is TGTGCCAGCAGTTTTGTCTACGAGCAGTACTTC. This sequence encodes CASSFVYEQYF.

This clonotype turned up a few times. The CDR3 DNA sequence: TGTGCCAGCAGCCAATCCCGAGGGATTAATGAAAAACTGTTTTTT. Its translation: CASSQSRGINEKLFF. The rearrangement uses TRBV16 and TRBJ1-4; D unclear. The CDR3 has 15 residues. The V gene lost 0 bases and the J gene lost 4 bases, with 9 bases spanning the gap. In germline, CDR1 is KGHSY, CDR2 FQNENV.

This clonotype was seen a few times. The chain links TRBV28 to TRBJ2-3; possibly TRBD1 for D (5 bases). With 5 bases removed from V and 5 bases from J, the gap between germline ends came to 11 bases. There are 13 residues in the CDR3. CDR1 MDHEN and CDR2 SYDVKM come from the germline V gene. The CDR3 here is CASSAKGRDTQYF. The CDR3 region has the DNA TGTGCCAGCAGTGCCAAGGGGCGAGATACGCAGTATTTT. Using reference TRBV28 and TRBJ2-3 for the parts outside the CDR3, the full variable domain is DVKVTQSSRYLVKRTGEKVFLECVQDMDHENMFWYRQDPGLGLRLIYFSYDVKMKEKGDIPEGYSVSREKKERFSLILESASTNQTSMYLCASSAKGRDTQYFGPGTRLTVL.

This clonotype has only one observation. This chain connects TRBV4-1 to TRBJ1-3, with D hard to call. The CDR3 spans 19 residues. Trimming cost V 0 bases and J 3 bases, with 21 bases left between them. Germline-derived CDR1 and CDR2 are MGHRA and YSYEKL. CDR3 region: CASSQESVESLLLGNTIYF. As DNA, the CDR3 is TGCGCCAGCAGCCAAGAATCAGTGGAAAGTCTTCTGCTTGGAAACACCATATATTTT.

The J gene is TRBJ2-1, the V gene TRBV6-2 or TRBV6-3; D perhaps matches TRBD2 (7 bases). The germline V gene has CDR1 MNHEY and CDR2 SVGEGT. V dropped 4 bases and J dropped 0 bases, with 13 bases sitting between them. This CDR3 region has 16 residues. The CDR3 sequence: CASSLGGAPSYNEQFF. CDR3 nucleotides: TGTGCCAGCAGTTTAGGGGGGGCCCCCTCCTACAATGAGCAGTTCTTC.

CDR3 in DNA: TGCGCCAGCAGTGAGAATAGCAATCAGCCCCAGCATTTT. Residues: CASSENSNQPQHF. This chain links TRBV10-1 with TRBJ1-5; no definite D call. The germline V gene has CDR1 WNHNN and CDR2 SYGVQD (reference sequence). This CDR3 spans 13 amino acids. Trimming removed 2 bases from V and 0 bases from J, with 2 bases in between.

This clonotype has more than one count but fewer than ten. The CDR3 sequence: CASSYGQGRAFVTF. CDR3 coding DNA: TGTGCCAGCAGTTACGGGCAGGGGAGAGCTTTTGTCACCTTC. This chain joins TRBV6-5 and TRBJ1-2; a possible D gene is TRBD1 (6 bases). The CDR3 is 14 residues long. Trimming took 2 bases from V and 13 from J, leaving 20 bases between them. Germline loops: CDR1 MNHEY, CDR2 SVGAGI.

This chain uses TRBV5-1 with TRBJ2-7, with TRBD1 matching 9 bases. V lost 4 bases to trimming and J lost 6 bases; unmatched junction nucleotides: 17. The CDR3 consists of 17 residues. Per germline, CDR1 SGHRS and CDR2 YFSETQ. The CDR3 region is CASSLNPRDRVMGEQYF. The CDR3 DNA follows: TGCGCCAGCAGCCTTAACCCCCGGGACAGGGTCATGGGCGAGCAGTACTTC.

The chain combines TRBV28 with TRBJ2-7, with 10 bases aligning to TRBD1. Per germline, CDR1 MDHEN and CDR2 SYDVKM. After removal of 4 bases from V and 6 bases from J, the junction contained 9 bases not matched to a gene. The length of the CDR3 is 15 residues. CDR3 DNA sequence: TGTGCCAGCAGTTCCTCGACAGGGGGCAGGGCCGAGCAGTACTTC. Translation gives CASSSSTGGRAEQYF.

This clonotype was seen only a few times. J is TRBJ2-5 and V is TRBV6-2 or TRBV6-3; no reliable D call. CDR3 size: 15 residues. Trimming removed 5 bases from V and 0 bases from J, with 13 bases in between. Per the germline V gene, CDR1 is MNHEY and CDR2 is SVGEGT. The CDR3, as DNA: TGTGCCAGCAGTAACCTGAGACTCGACCAAGAGACCCAGTACTTC. As protein: CASSNLRLDQETQYF.

This clonotype was counted only a few times. V is TRBV20-1 and J is TRBJ1-6; D gene uncertain. This CDR3 is 16 amino acids long. Germline V gene lookup returns CDR1 DFQATT and CDR2 SNEGSKA (reference sequence). With 0 bases removed from V and 5 bases from J, the gap between germline ends came to 14 bases. The CDR3 sequence is CSARDVGRYHNSPLHF. CDR3 nucleotide sequence: TGCAGTGCTAGAGATGTCGGCAGGTACCATAATTCACCCCTCCACTTT.

The V and J genes are TRBV24-1 and TRBJ2-3; maybe TRBD1 (6 bases). The CDR3 extends over 17 amino acids. V was trimmed by 0 bases and J by 11 bases, leaving 23 bases between them. Germline values: CDR1 KGHDR, CDR2 SFDVKD. The CDR3 protein is CATSDLTQGSKNAVQYF. The CDR3 region has the DNA TGTGCCACCAGTGATTTGACACAGGGCTCGAAGAATGCTGTGCAGTATTTT.

V gene TRBV7-9 combines with J gene TRBJ2-7, with 9 bases aligning to TRBD1. Trimming at V came to 6 bases and at J to 5 bases, leaving 8 bases not matched to a gene. The CDR3 has 14 residues. Germline V CDR1 and CDR2: SEHNR, FQNEAQ (reference sequence). CDR3 DNA: TGTGCCAGCAGTCCCGGACAGGGGAGAGACGAGCAGTACTTC. This encodes CASSPGQGRDEQYF.